This T cell receptor beta chain is from a study of spatial heterogeneity in lung cancer. Turning to the study itself: When available, follow-up PBMC samples taken a median of roughly two years after resection were sequenced. General study results and limits: Compared with follow-up, resection was when ubiquitous expanded tumor TCRs appeared in blood more.

Germline-derived CDR1 and CDR2 are SGHTA and FQGTGA. V was trimmed by 5 bases and J by 7 bases, leaving 13 bases between them. The CDR3 totals 13 residues. TCRdb reprocessed the 5' RACE reads with MiXCR, giving one entry per CDR3 protein. The table has roughly 110,000 distinct CDR3 sequences, 10% to 12% seen once. Regarding time point: blood at routine non-recurrence follow-up after resection. For this clonotype: Its antigen is as yet unknown.

The chain has TRBV7-3 and TRBJ2-3; D is ambiguous. The source of this sequence is a female donor with early-stage non-small cell lung cancer. The sequences come from PBMCs, collected at follow-up. CDR3 protein: CASSVDHGYTQYF. For the CDR3, the DNA is TGTGCCAGCAGCGTTGACCACGGGTATACGCAGTATTTT.